The 27 T cell receptor beta chains below all came from one sample that was sequenced in a study of shared clonotypes between healthy human individuals (dated by TCRdb to between 2020 and 2021). The library was generated by the immunoSEQ multiplex PCR assay. In TCRdb, the immuneACCESS table is reduced to in-frame sequences with V and J assigned. These tables do not hold every clone; where another copy was compared, an unresolved V gene accounts for under half, and the others remain unexplained. The table for this sample lists roughly 2,500,000 clones; roughly 93% of them were counted only once. The top ten hold about 0.39% of the sample. Sequencing was performed on naive CD4+ T cells from PBMCs. The meaning of the sample's cell subset or site label: CD45RA+ positively selected. These receptors all come from a man between 18 and 29 years old in good health. Some clones in this sample may be carry-over from other donors' samples.

J is TRBJ1-5 and V is TRBV18, with D tentatively TRBD1 (5 bases). The germline CDR1 and CDR2 sequences are KGHSH and LQKENI. Trimming removed 2 bases at V and 6 bases at J, with 14 bases between. There are 15 residues in the CDR3. In DNA form, the CDR3 reads TGTGCCAGCTCACCAACGGGGGACCCCACTCAGCCCCAGCATTTT. As protein: CASSPTGDPTQPQHF.

This chain connects TRBV5-4 to TRBJ2-2; tentatively, D is TRBD2 (7 bases). This CDR3 contains 15 residues. The V gene lost 2 bases and the J gene lost 2 bases, with 10 bases spanning the gap. CDR1 and CDR2 (germline): SGHNT, YYREEE (reference sequence). The DNA for the CDR3 is TGTGCCAGCAGCTTAGGCGGGGGCAACACCGGGGAGCTGTTTTTT. This sequence encodes CASSLGGGNTGELFF.

The V and J genes are TRBV5-1 and TRBJ2-7; perhaps D is TRBD1 or TRBD2 (6 bases each). CDR3 length equals 12 residues. Trimming removed 0 bases at V and 11 bases at J, with 12 bases between. Germline loops: CDR1 SGHRS, CDR2 YFSETQ. CDR3 sequence: CASSLESGEEYF. In DNA, the CDR3 is TGCGCCAGCAGCTTGGAATCAGGGGAGGAGTACTTC. Full variable domain (rest looked up from reference TRBV5-1 and TRBJ2-7): KAGVTQTPRYLIKTRGQQVTLSCSPISGHRSVSWYQQTPGQGLQFLFEYFSETQRNKGNFPGRFSGRQFSNSRSEMNVSTLELGDSALYLCASSLESGEEYFGPGTRLTVT.

This CDR3 is CASSLFYRGSLGQETQYF. For the CDR3, the DNA is TGTGCCAGCAGTTTATTTTACAGGGGCTCCTTAGGCCAAGAGACCCAGTACTTC. This chain links TRBV28 with TRBJ2-5; 7 bases are shared with TRBD1. Germline lookup yields CDR1 MDHEN and CDR2 SYDVKM. Trimming removed 1 base from V and 1 base from J; junction bases left unmatched: 12. The CDR3 sequence is 18 residues long. Combining the CDR3 with reference TRBV28 and TRBJ2-5 gives the whole variable domain DVKVTQSSRYLVKRTGEKVFLECVQDMDHENMFWYRQDPGLGLRLIYFSYDVKMKEKGDIPEGYSVSREKKERFSLILESASTNQTSMYLCASSLFYRGSLGQETQYFGPGTRLLVL.

The chain has TRBV6-5 and TRBJ2-3, with D perhaps TRBD1 (6 bases). CDR3 length equals 15 residues. Per the germline V gene, CDR1 is MNHEY and CDR2 is SVGAGI. The V gene lost 4 bases and the J gene lost 5 bases, with 16 bases spanning the gap. DNA of the CDR3: TGTGCCAGCAGTTTTGAGCAGGGGCTAGGAGATACGCAGTATTTT. It codes for CASSFEQGLGDTQYF.

The rearrangement joins TRBV27 to TRBJ1-1, with D hard to call. The CDR3 sequence is 14 residues long. V lost 8 bases, J lost 0 bases, and 13 bases lay in between. Germline-derived CDR1 and CDR2 are MNHEY and SMNVEV (reference sequence). CDR3 DNA: TGTGCCAGCGGGGATTTGAATATGAACACTGAAGCTTTCTTT. It translates to CASGDLNMNTEAFF.

Here the CDR3 DNA reads TGTGCCAGCAGCTTGGCCGGGGGTCCGGGGCCCCAGCATTTT. Protein product: CASSLAGGPGPQHF. The chain employs TRBV5-5 and TRBJ1-5, with D perhaps TRBD1 (5 bases). This CDR3 contains 14 residues. V lost 0 bases to trimming and J lost 9 bases, with 13 bases between them. Germline lookup yields CDR1 SGHKS and CDR2 YYEKEE (reference sequence).

This clone showed up just once. V usage is TRBV5-1 and J usage is TRBJ2-1; D may correspond to TRBD1 or TRBD2 (6 bases each). The germline V gene has CDR1 SGHRS and CDR2 YFSETQ. The CDR3 length is 16 residues. Between the trimmed V and J ends, which lost 4 bases and 0 bases, there was a span of 14 bases. CDR3 amino acids: CASSRPGASSYNEQFF. The CDR3, as DNA: TGCGCCAGCAGCCGCCCGGGGGCTAGCTCCTACAATGAGCAGTTCTTC.

CDR3 DNA sequence: TGTGCCACCAGCAGAGAAGTCACGTACGAGCAGTACTTC. Amino acids: CATSREVTYEQYF. The rearrangement uses TRBV15 and TRBJ2-7; D is uncertain. The ends were cut back, 0 bases at V and 4 bases at J, with 7 bases in the middle. The CDR3 extends over 13 amino acids. CDR1 is LNHNV, CDR2 YYDKDF, per germline (reference sequence).

This clone was found once. The gene calls are TRBV5-1 and TRBJ1-4; 7 bases fit TRBD1. V shed 4 bases, J shed 7 bases, and the junction held 10 bases outside the gene matches. Per germline, CDR1 SGHRS and CDR2 YFSETQ. This CDR3 region has 15 residues. In nucleotides, the CDR3 is TGCGCCAGCAGCGATGCTCAGGGGGAGAGTGAAAAACTGTTTTTT. It is translated as CASSDAQGESEKLFF.

The rearrangement joins TRBV19 to TRBJ2-3, with D possibly matching TRBD1 (5 bases). Trimming left V 6 bases short and J 2 bases short, with 9 bases between. Germline-derived CDR1 and CDR2 are LNHDA and SQIVND (reference sequence). CDR3 length: 13 amino acids. CDR3 coding DNA: TGTGCCAGTAGGCAGACAGTCACAGATACGCAGTATTTT. This encodes CASRQTVTDTQYF. Drawing the rest from reference TRBV19 and TRBJ2-3, the complete variable domain is DGGITQSPKYLFRKEGQNVTLSCEQNLNHDAMYWYRQDPGQGLRLIYYSQIVNDFQKGDIAEGYSVSREKKESFPLTVTSAQKNPTAFYLCASRQTVTDTQYFGPGTRLTVL.

This clone appeared a single time. This chain uses TRBV5-5 with TRBJ1-2, with D possibly matching TRBD1 (5 bases). The germline V gene encodes CDR1 SGHKS and CDR2 YYEKEE (reference sequence). The CDR3 is made up of 14 amino acids. Trimming pared 6 bases from V and 4 bases from J, leaving 16 bases between. CDR3 sequence (DNA): TGTGCCAGCACCACGAACCCGACAGCCTATGGCTACACCTTC. It encodes CASTTNPTAYGYTF.

The chain combines TRBV6-6 with TRBJ2-7, with D perhaps given as TRBD1 or TRBD2 (5 bases each). Trimming stripped 2 bases from V and 3 bases from J, with 14 bases between. Per the germline V gene, CDR1 is MNHNY and CDR2 is SVGAGI (reference sequence). The CDR3 is 15 residues long. The CDR3 region has the DNA TGTGCCAGCAGTTACGGGGACCTCGGAGTCTACGAGCAGTACTTC. This encodes CASSYGDLGVYEQYF.

The J gene is TRBJ2-3, the V gene TRBV5-1; D ambiguous. This CDR3 region has 13 residues. Germline V gene data show CDR1 as SGHRS and CDR2 as YFSETQ. V was pared by 4 bases and J by 2 bases, with 8 bases between. CDR3 protein: CASSPAPTDTQYF. DNA of the CDR3: TGCGCCAGCAGCCCCGCACCCACAGATACGCAGTATTTT.

V usage is TRBV6-5 and J usage is TRBJ1-1, with D hard to call. Germline CDR1 is MNHEY and CDR2 is SVGAGI. V gave up 4 bases and J gave up 0 bases, with 12 bases separating them. The CDR3 runs 15 residues. CDR3 nucleotides: TGTGCCAGCAGTTCTGACGGACGGATGAACACTGAAGCTTTCTTT. Amino acid sequence: CASSSDGRMNTEAFF.

This chain connects TRBV2 to TRBJ1-3; D not resolved. V shed 6 bases and J shed 0 bases, with 12 bases lying between them. Germline CDR1 reads SNHLY; CDR2 reads FYNNEI. The CDR3 length is 15 residues. In DNA form, the CDR3 reads TGTGCCAGCAGCCAGCGCGGATTCTCTGGAAACACCATATATTTT. Amino acids: CASSQRGFSGNTIYF.

V gene TRBV29-1 combines with J gene TRBJ2-5; unclear D gene. Between the trimmed V and J ends, which lost 3 bases and 5 bases, there was a span of 16 bases. The CDR3 has 14 residues. Germline-derived CDR1 and CDR2 are SQVTM and ANQGSEA. Written as DNA, the CDR3 is TGCAGCGTTGAGAAGTTTGTAAATGCGGAGACCCAGTACTTC. This translates into CSVEKFVNAETQYF.

V is TRBV4-2 and J is TRBJ1-5; 12 bases line up with TRBD1. Germline values: CDR1 LGHNA, CDR2 YNFKEQ. With V trimmed by 4 bases and J by 6 bases, 4 bases remained unmatched. The length of the CDR3 is 15 residues. The CDR3 here is CASSPGQGARQPQHF. The CDR3 DNA follows: TGTGCCAGCAGCCCGGGACAGGGGGCGCGTCAGCCCCAGCATTTT.

J is TRBJ2-5 and V is TRBV6-5, with D unresolved. V lost 2 bases to trimming and J lost 4 bases, with 8 bases between them. Germline CDR1 MNHEY, CDR2 SVGAGI. The CDR3 is 13 residues long. DNA of the CDR3: TGTGCCAGCAGTTACGCGGTGGGAGAGACCCAGTACTTC. Its protein product is CASSYAVGETQYF.

The chain carries TRBV5-1 and TRBJ2-5, with D tentatively TRBD2 (6 bases). Looked up from germline, CDR1 is SGHRS and CDR2 is YFSETQ. V lost 3 bases, J lost 4 bases, and 13 bases lay in between. CDR3 length: 14 amino acids. The CDR3, as DNA: TGCGCCAGCAGCTCCCTGGGGGGACTAGAGACCCAGTACTTC. Its translation: CASSSLGGLETQYF.

This clone has just one count. A read error may produce the germline difference seen at one junction end. The CDR3 loop reads CASSYYIQGRNF. CDR3 nucleotides: TGTGCCAGCAGTTACTATATCCAGGGTAGGAACTTC. The chain carries TRBV6-6 and TRBJ2-7; D may be TRBD1 (5 bases). The length of the CDR3 is 12 residues. CDR1 MNHNY and CDR2 SVGAGI come from the germline V gene (reference sequence).

This rearrangement joins TRBV28 to TRBJ1-1; 10 nucleotides line up with TRBD1. The CDR3 loop spans 14 amino acids. With V trimmed by 9 bases and J by 4 bases, 8 bases remained unmatched. CDR1 is MDHEN and CDR2 is SYDVKM in the germline V gene. The CDR3 DNA is TGTGCCAGTAGACAGGGGGCGTGGGGCACTGAAGCTTTCTTT. It yields the protein CASRQGAWGTEAFF.

Regarding this clone: Other nucleotide sequences from this sample produce the same CDR3. V is TRBV18 and J is TRBJ1-3, with D perhaps matching TRBD1 (5 bases). From germline, CDR1 is KGHSH and CDR2 LQKENI. The CDR3 runs 16 residues. The V gene lost 0 bases and the J gene lost 4 bases, with 13 bases spanning the gap. CDR3 loop: CASSPPQGLSGNTIYF. In DNA, the CDR3 is TGTGCCAGCTCACCACCCCAGGGACTTTCGGGAAACACCATATATTTT.

The CDR3 sequence is CASSDIRDRGETQYF. DNA for the CDR3: TGCGCCAGCAGCGATATCCGGGACAGGGGAGAGACCCAGTACTTC. This chain uses TRBV5-1 with TRBJ2-5, with 10 bases aligning to TRBD1. CDR3 length equals 15 residues. Germline V gives CDR1 SGHRS, CDR2 YFSETQ. V shed 4 bases, J shed 4 bases, and the junction held 7 bases outside the gene matches.

CDR3 protein: CASRVGGRSTEAFF. CDR3 nucleotides: TGTGCCAGCAGGGTAGGCGGGCGGAGCACTGAAGCTTTCTTT. This chain connects TRBV6-5 to TRBJ1-1; no firm D call. Germline V gene data show CDR1 as MNHEY and CDR2 as SVGAGI. V lost 6 bases and J 4 bases, leaving 15 bases between the germline ends. CDR3 length equals 14 residues.

V and J are TRBV15 and TRBJ2-1; D is unclear. CDR1 is LNHNV and CDR2 is YYDKDF in the germline V gene (reference sequence). The V end lost 0 bases, the J end lost 8 bases, and 8 bases lay between the germline ends. This CDR3 region has 13 residues. CDR3 loop: CATSRDRTDEQFF. The CDR3 region has the DNA TGTGCCACCAGCAGAGATCGTACGGATGAGCAGTTCTTC.

The rearrangement links TRBV5-1 to TRBJ1-4, with D possibly TRBD1 on 6 matching bases. The CDR3 has 15 residues. In germline, CDR1 is SGHRS, CDR2 YFSETQ. V lost 4 bases and J 0 bases, leaving 10 bases between the germline ends. CDR3 sequence: CASSPGHSTNEKLFF. CDR3 sequence (DNA): TGCGCCAGCAGCCCGGGACATTCAACTAATGAAAAACTGTTTTTT.